Each of the 3 T cell receptor beta chains below was sequenced from the same sample in a study of response to subunit inactivated influenza vaccine. From the RT-PCR reads, TCRdb called clonotypes with MiXCR, one entry per CDR3 protein. Counted here are 650,000 to 850,000 distinct CDR3 sequences, roughly 13% occurring once; the ten biggest clones make up 6% to 7%. The sequences come from PBMCs from blood, collected approximately 15 days before vaccination. These receptors all come from a man in his fifties who received an inactivated influenza vaccine.

The chain employs TRBV7-2 and TRBJ2-2; D unclear. V lost 1 base and J 6 bases, leaving 6 bases between the germline ends. The CDR3 has 13 residues. Per germline, CDR1 SGHTA and CDR2 FQGNSA. Here the CDR3 DNA reads TGTGCCAGCAGCTTAGGTAGATCCGGGGAGCTGTTTTTT. Its translation: CASSLGRSGELFF.

This clonotype was seen more than once but under ten times. V is TRBV5-6 and J is TRBJ2-3, with D maybe TRBD2 (5 bases). V lost 7 bases to trimming and J lost 2 bases, with 23 bases between them. Germline V gene lookup returns CDR1 SGHDT and CDR2 YYEEEE. The CDR3 length is 17 residues. The CDR3 reads CASAIAGLSGSTDTQYF. CDR3 coding DNA: TGTGCCAGCGCTATAGCAGGACTGAGTGGGTCCACAGATACGCAGTATTTT. Full variable domain (missing parts from reference TRBV5-6 and TRBJ2-3): DAGVTQSPTHLIKTRGQQVTLRCSPKSGHDTVSWYQQALGQGPQFIFQYYEEEERQRGNFPDRFSGHQFPNYSSELNVNALLLGDSALYLCASAIAGLSGSTDTQYFGPGTRLTVL.

This clonotype appeared a few times. This chain joins TRBV24-1 and TRBJ2-3, with TRBD2 as a possible D gene (5 bases). The V gene's germline CDR1 is KGHDR and CDR2 SFDVKD. V dropped 5 bases and J dropped 4 bases, with 12 bases sitting between them. The CDR3 contains 14 residues. Here the CDR3 DNA reads TGTGCCACCAGTGTCGGGAAACTGTCAGATACGCAGTATTTT. It codes for CATSVGKLSDTQYF.